One and the same sample provided the 2 T cell receptor beta chains below, sequenced in a study of T cell repertoires and HLA-DP antigens. These receptors are not linked to any known antigen. Clones were read by immunoSEQ multiplex PCR, and TCRdb kept only the in-frame ones, dropping some. The top ten clones hold about 1.7% of a sample with almost 90,000 clones, about 89% of them seen once. Sequencing was done on a sample of CD4+ T cells from PBMCs. The receptors were gathered from a man in his fifties or sixties in good health and CMV-seronegative.

J is TRBJ2-2 and V is TRBV11-2; D might be TRBD1 (6 bases). Per the germline V gene, CDR1 is SGHAT and CDR2 is FQNNGV. The CDR3 length is 16 residues. Deletions cut 5 bases from V and 0 bases from J, with 13 bases between. The CDR3 loop is CASSRRGTSNTGELFF. CDR3 nucleotide sequence: TGTGCCAGCAGCCGCAGGGGCACATCGAACACCGGGGAGCTGTTTTTT.

The CDR3 DNA follows: TGTGCCAGCAGCTTGGCCGGCATGAACACTGAAGCTTTCTTT. This codes for CASSLAGMNTEAFF. The chain combines TRBV5-6 with TRBJ1-1; no clear D gene. V lost 0 bases and J 0 bases, leaving 6 bases between the germline ends. Germline V gene lookup returns CDR1 SGHDT and CDR2 YYEEEE. This CDR3 spans 14 amino acids.